The next 4 T cell receptor beta chains were all read from a single sample in a study of PD-1 blockade in classical Hodgkin lymphoma. There was relapse after autologous stem cell transplantation in every patient, and there was variation in brentuximab vedotin exposure. Sequencing used immunoSEQ multiplex PCR; TCRdb keeps in-frame clones, though not all of them. This table holds about 19,000 clones, about 88% found once. The sequencing here drew on peripheral blood mononuclear cells (PBMCs), taken at baseline. The source of these receptors is a human donor with classical Hodgkin lymphoma.

The CDR3 nucleotides read TGTGCCAGCAGTTTAGAGGGTTACGAGCAGTACTTC. Translation gives CASSLEGYEQYF. The chain is built from TRBV27 and TRBJ2-7; TRBD2 is a possible D gene (5 bases). The V end was cut by 2 bases, the J end by 4 bases, with 6 bases between. The CDR3 contains 12 residues. The germline CDR1 and CDR2 sequences are MNHEY and SMNVEV (reference sequence).

V gene TRBV7-2 combines with J gene TRBJ1-2, with 8 bases fitting TRBD1. Germline loops: CDR1 SGHTA, CDR2 FQGNSA. This CDR3 has 17 amino acids. With V trimmed by 2 bases and J by 4 bases, 12 bases remained unmatched. As DNA, the CDR3 is TGTGCCAGCAGCTTAATCCAGCAGGGGGCGCTTCGCTATGGCTACACCTTC. This gives the protein CASSLIQQGALRYGYTF.

This chain connects TRBV30 to TRBJ1-5; 8 bases agree with TRBD1. Germline lookup yields CDR1 GTSNPN and CDR2 SVGIG (reference sequence). The CDR3 is 13 residues long. Trimming at V came to 5 bases and at J to 2 bases, leaving 2 bases not matched to a gene. In nucleotides, the CDR3 is TGTGCCTGGGGACAGGGCGGCAATCAGCCCCAGCATTTT. Its protein product is CAWGQGGNQPQHF.

The V gene is TRBV2, the J gene TRBJ1-5, with D perhaps TRBD1 (5 bases). From germline, CDR1 is SNHLY and CDR2 FYNNEI. CDR3 length: 17 amino acids. The V end was cut by 4 bases, the J end by 0 bases, with 16 bases between. The CDR3 DNA follows: TGTGCCAGCAGTGGAATTCCGGGACGGAATAGCAATCAGCCCCAGCATTTT. Its translation: CASSGIPGRNSNQPQHF.